This TCR beta chain was retrieved from a study of cytomegalovirus exposure and HLA in healthy donors. Study in general: An analysis done earlier identified around 100 million unique TCR beta sequences from around 180 million T cells. Points from the study as a whole: In vitro testing confirmed a few CMV-associated chains as specific for CMV antigens. Only CMV serostatus was available as immune exposure information.

A multiplex PCR was run with 60 Vbeta primers and 13 Jbeta primers. Data came from immunoSEQ multiplex PCR; TCRdb stores just in-frame clones and leaves some out. The sample records 100,000 to 150,000 clones, over 60% being singletons. The sample holds one count of this clone. Antigen: not known. This CDR3 contains 14 residues. Germline trimming cut 4 bases from V and 3 bases from J; bases unmatched to any gene: 3. CDR1 is SGHRS, CDR2 YFSETQ, per germline. The source is a human donor in good health. Sequenced sample: PBMCs. This chain uses TRBV5-1 with TRBJ2-5, with 10 positions matching TRBD2. The CDR3 coding sequence is TGCGCCAGCAGCCCAGGACTAGCGGAAGAGACCCAGTACTTC. It is translated as CASSPGLAEETQYF. The full variable domain, completed using reference TRBV5-1 and TRBJ2-5, is KAGVTQTPRYLIKTRGQQVTLSCSPISGHRSVSWYQQTPGQGLQFLFEYFSETQRNKGNFPGRFSGRQFSNSRSEMNVSTLELGDSALYLCASSPGLAEETQYFGPGTRLLVL.